This passage covers 17 T cell receptor beta chains from one sample sequenced in a study of T cell responses to AZD1222 COVID-19 vaccine. Method: immunoSEQ multiplex PCR; TCRdb's copy keeps in-frame clones and lacks some. Among approximately 110,000 clones listed, roughly nine tenths were seen once. This specimen consisted of peripheral blood, obtained on day 0 of AZD1222 vaccination. These receptors all stem from an adult in good health.

This clone was picked up one time. This chain connects TRBV27 to TRBJ2-5; tentatively, D is TRBD2 (5 bases). The V gene lost 10 bases and the J gene lost 4 bases, with 16 bases spanning the gap. The CDR3 sequence is 13 residues long. Germline V gene lookup returns CDR1 MNHEY and CDR2 SMNVEV (reference sequence). The CDR3 loop reads CATLTGSRETQYF. For the CDR3, the DNA is TGTGCCACCTTAACGGGGTCTCGAGAGACCCAGTACTTC.

This rearrangement joins TRBV2 to TRBJ1-1, with a weak D call TRBD1 (6 bases). V was trimmed by 7 bases and J by 6 bases, leaving 18 bases between them. The CDR3 runs to 14 residues. Germline-derived CDR1 and CDR2 are SNHLY and FYNNEI. The CDR3 loop reads CASKFTGLNAEAFF. The CDR3, as DNA: TGTGCCAGCAAATTTACAGGGCTTAACGCTGAAGCTTTCTTT.

This clone was counted a single time. The rearrangement joins TRBV28 to TRBJ1-2; possible D gene TRBD1, 5 bases. The germline V and J ends were trimmed by 5 bases and 4 bases, with 20 bases remaining between them. CDR3 size: 16 residues. CDR1 and CDR2 (germline): MDHEN, SYDVKM. The CDR3 region has the DNA TGTGCCAGCAGTCTATACCGGGACGTTCACGTCTATGGCTACACCTTC. Translation: CASSLYRDVHVYGYTF.

The chain carries TRBV9 and TRBJ1-4, with D perhaps matching TRBD1 (5 bases). Germline V gene data show CDR1 as SGDLS and CDR2 as YYNGEE. V lost 0 bases and J 0 bases, leaving 6 bases between the germline ends. The CDR3 has 15 amino acids. The CDR3 sequence: CASSVGDATNEKLFF. DNA of the CDR3: TGTGCCAGCAGCGTAGGGGACGCAACTAATGAAAAACTGTTTTTT.

This rearrangement joins TRBV5-4 to TRBJ2-1; D perhaps matches TRBD2 (7 bases). Germline V gene lookup returns CDR1 SGHNT and CDR2 YYREEE (reference sequence). Trimming left V 5 bases short and J 0 bases short, with 15 bases between. This CDR3 region has 16 residues. CDR3 residues: CASSSGGLSSYNEQFF. The CDR3 DNA sequence: TGTGCCAGCAGTTCGGGGGGCCTGAGCTCCTACAATGAGCAGTTCTTC.

This clone was picked up a small number of times. The J gene is TRBJ1-2, the V gene TRBV5-6, with unresolved D. The V end was cut by 2 bases, the J end by 5 bases, with 7 bases between. Germline values: CDR1 SGHDT, CDR2 YYEEEE. The CDR3 is 12 residues long. CDR3 protein: CASSLPEYGYTF. In DNA, the CDR3 is TGTGCCAGCAGCTTACCTGAGTATGGCTACACCTTC.

V usage is TRBV7-9 and J usage is TRBJ1-3; the D gene is possibly TRBD1 (6 bases). Germline V CDR1 and CDR2: SEHNR, FQNEAQ (reference sequence). The CDR3 is 18 residues long. The V and J ends lost 2 bases and 0 bases respectively, with 17 bases between them. The CDR3 loop is CASSLTGGGPSSGNTIYF. The CDR3, as DNA: TGTGCCAGCAGCTTAACCGGCGGGGGGCCTTCCTCTGGAAACACCATATATTTT.

This clone was counted only a few times. The gene calls are TRBV6-6 and TRBJ1-6; D gene uncertain. The ends were cut back, 6 bases at V and 7 bases at J, with 13 bases in the middle. CDR3 size: 14 residues. CDR1 is MNHNY and CDR2 is SVGAGI in the germline V gene (reference sequence). CDR3 DNA: TGTGCCAGCAGCCCCGGCGGTCAAAATTCACCCCTCCACTTT. This gives the protein CASSPGGQNSPLHF.

The rearrangement uses TRBV7-9 and TRBJ1-2; D remains unclear. The CDR3 has 14 residues. CDR1 is SEHNR, CDR2 FQNEAQ, per germline (reference sequence). V lost 0 bases and J 5 bases, leaving 10 bases between the germline ends. The CDR3 region has the DNA TGTGCCAGCAGCTTAGCGTTGGCGAGTTATGGCTACACCTTC. Translation: CASSLALASYGYTF.

V gene TRBV6-2 or TRBV6-3 combines with J gene TRBJ2-3; 11 bases line up with TRBD2. This CDR3 contains 18 residues. Germline assignment: CDR1 MNHEY and CDR2 SVGEGT. J lost 3 bases, V lost 4 bases, and 12 bases had no gene match. The CDR3 loop reads CASSFAQVAGGLTDTQYF. The CDR3 DNA sequence: TGTGCCAGCAGTTTTGCCCAGGTAGCGGGGGGGCTGACAGATACGCAGTATTTT.

The chain joins TRBV19 to TRBJ1-2; unclear D gene. This CDR3 spans 13 amino acids. Germline loops: CDR1 LNHDA, CDR2 SQIVND (reference sequence). Trimming shortened V by 6 bases and J by 4 bases, and 12 bases separated the two germline ends. The CDR3 bases are TGTGCCAGTAGACAGACTTGGGGCTATGGCTACACCTTC. It codes for CASRQTWGYGYTF.

The chain employs TRBV13 and TRBJ2-2; 7 bases align to TRBD1. V lost 5 bases and J lost 0; bases outside the gene matches: 18. Germline V gene data show CDR1 as PRHDT and CDR2 as FYEKMQ (reference sequence). The CDR3 extends over 20 amino acids. The CDR3 DNA reads as TGTGCCAGCAGCCAAACGTGGACAGGTTTTGGTACAGCGAACACCGGGGAGCTGTTTTTT. Protein: CASSQTWTGFGTANTGELFF.

The chain links TRBV28 to TRBJ2-3; 10 nucleotides agree with TRBD2. The ends lost 4 bases at V and 3 bases at J; junction bases unmatched: 7. The germline V gene has CDR1 MDHEN and CDR2 SYDVKM. The CDR3 is made up of 16 amino acids. CDR3: CASSSSGTSETDTQYF. CDR3 nucleotides: TGTGCCAGCAGTTCATCCGGGACTAGCGAGACAGATACGCAGTATTTT.

In DNA form, the CDR3 reads TGTGCCAGCAGCTGGACAGGGGCCCAATTTGAAGCTTTCTTT. This translates into CASSWTGAQFEAFF. The chain couples TRBV7-2 to TRBJ1-1, with TRBD1 matching over 9 bases. The trim removed 4 bases at V and 7 bases at J, leaving 7 bases unmatched. Germline CDR1 reads SGHTA; CDR2 reads FQGNSA. The CDR3 spans 14 residues.

This clone was seen a handful of times. The CDR3 sequence: CASSLGQGNWVLNQPQHF. For the CDR3, the DNA is TGTGCCAGCAGTTTAGGACAGGGGAATTGGGTCCTCAATCAGCCCCAGCATTTT. The chain uses TRBV6-2 or TRBV6-3 and TRBJ1-5; 9 bases map to TRBD1. Germline values: CDR1 MNHEY, CDR2 SVGEGT. The CDR3 contains 18 residues. Unmatched junction bases numbered 13, after V lost 4 bases and J lost 3 bases.

This chain uses TRBV18 with TRBJ1-5; D is undetermined. V dropped 2 bases and J dropped 5 bases, with 4 bases sitting between them. Germline-derived CDR1 and CDR2 are KGHSH and LQKENI. The CDR3 extends over 12 amino acids. The CDR3 spells CASSPEDQPQHF. The CDR3 DNA is TGTGCCAGCTCACCAGAAGATCAGCCCCAGCATTTT. The full variable domain, with the rest looked up from reference TRBV18 and TRBJ1-5, is NAGVMQNPRHLVRRRGQEARLRCSPMKGHSHVYWYRQLPEEGLKFMVYLQKENIIDESGMPKERFSAEFPKEGPSILRIQQVVRGDSAAYFCASSPEDQPQHFGDGTRLSIL.

The V gene is TRBV18, the J gene TRBJ2-5; the D is unclear. This CDR3 is 14 amino acids long. Germline CDR1 and CDR2: KGHSH and LQKENI. With 1 base removed from V and 1 base from J, the gap between germline ends came to 7 bases. CDR3 residues: CASSPLNSQETQYF. The CDR3 coding sequence is TGTGCCAGCTCACCACTAAACAGCCAAGAGACCCAGTACTTC.